The next 2 T cell receptor beta chains were all read from a single sample in a study of blood T cell repertoires in COVID-19. Repertoires were generated with immunoSEQ multiplex PCR, while TCRdb's copy carries only in-frame clones and drops some. This sample has over 80,000 clones, with roughly 88% found just once. The sample consisted of peripheral blood. The receptors derive from an elderly woman with acute or convalescent COVID-19.

The chain employs TRBV30 and TRBJ1-1; D unclear. CDR1 is GTSNPN, CDR2 SVGIG, per germline (reference sequence). This CDR3 has 12 residues. The ends were cut back, 8 bases at V and 1 base at J, with 11 bases in the middle. CDR3: CAAYRWNTEAFF. CDR3 sequence (DNA): TGTGCCGCATACAGATGGAACACTGAAGCTTTCTTT.

The gene calls are TRBV20-1 and TRBJ1-6; weak D call: TRBD1 (5 bases). This CDR3 has 13 amino acids. The V end lost 3 bases, the J end lost 10 bases, and 13 bases lay between the germline ends. CDR1 is DFQATT and CDR2 is SNEGSKA in the germline V gene (reference sequence). Here the CDR3 DNA reads TGCAGTGCTAGTCGGGGGGAGCCATCACCCCTCCACTTT. Its protein product is CSASRGEPSPLHF.